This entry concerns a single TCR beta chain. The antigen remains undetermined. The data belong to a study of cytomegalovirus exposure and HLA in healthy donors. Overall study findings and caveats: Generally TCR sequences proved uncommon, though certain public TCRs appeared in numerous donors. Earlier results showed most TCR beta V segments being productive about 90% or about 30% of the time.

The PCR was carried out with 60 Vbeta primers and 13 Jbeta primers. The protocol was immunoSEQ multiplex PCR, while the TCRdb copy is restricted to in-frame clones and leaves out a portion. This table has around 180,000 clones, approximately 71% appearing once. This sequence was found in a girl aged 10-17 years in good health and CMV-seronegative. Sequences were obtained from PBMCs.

The CDR3 nucleotides read TGTGCCAGCAGCTCGCACTCAGGGGGTAGGGCAGATACGCAGTATTTT. Translating it yields CASSSHSGGRADTQYF. The rearrangement joins TRBV7-9 to TRBJ2-3; 7 positions match TRBD1. Germline trimming cut 4 bases from V and 4 bases from J; bases unmatched to any gene: 11. Germline V CDR1 and CDR2: SEHNR, FQNEAQ (reference sequence). This CDR3 contains 16 residues.